The clone carrying this T cell receptor beta chain was counted only a few times. Its antigen remains unknown. One entry per CDR3 protein, called by TCRdb with MiXCR from the reads. This table has about 210,000 distinct CDR3 sequences, 5% to 8.5% appearing once. The data originate from a study of T cell repertoires in cytomegalovirus infection. General observations from the study: Dominant in the ex vivo response were TCR beta clonotypes restricted by HLA-C and specific for CMV.

Trimming cost V 3 bases and J 4 bases; bases outside gene matches: 3. The CDR3 is 14 amino acids. Germline CDR1 is LNHDA and CDR2 is SQIVND (reference sequence). This clonotype was sampled from a human donor in good health (CMV status not recorded). Some clones in this sample may be carry-over from other donors' samples. The V and J genes are TRBV19 and TRBJ2-3, with 8 bases aligning to TRBD2. Specimen: PBMCs. This CDR3 reads CASSIAGGSDTQYF. Here the CDR3 DNA reads TGTGCCAGTAGTATTGCGGGGGGTTCAGATACGCAGTATTTT.